The source of this TCR beta chain is a study of T cell responses to AZD1222 COVID-19 vaccine. The protocol was immunoSEQ multiplex PCR, while the TCRdb copy is restricted to in-frame clones and leaves out a portion. This sample has 150,000 to 200,000 clones, with roughly 91% found just once. Losses at the gene ends were 0 bases for V and 6 bases for J; bases not matched to a gene: 6. Germline V gene lookup returns CDR1 GTSNPN and CDR2 SVGIG (reference sequence). The CDR3 totals 17 residues. The chain couples TRBV30 to TRBJ2-1; 15 bases map to TRBD2. This TCR was sampled from an adult in good health. The sample in question was peripheral blood, obtained on day 0 of AZD1222 vaccination. This CDR3 reads CAWSVLGLAGGVNEQFF. The CDR3 DNA follows: TGTGCCTGGAGTGTACTCGGACTAGCGGGAGGGGTCAATGAGCAGTTCTTC.